Below, one TCR beta chain is given with its context. This clonotype was detected many times. Its antigen is still unknown. There are no base qualities to consult, and no much larger clone falls within one base. The CDR3 spans 16 residues, from the cysteine through the phenylalanine. Only CDR3 DNA remains: 48 bases, in frame from the first base. Trimming takes 0 bases from V and 6 bases from J, and the germline ends sit 15 bases apart. The germline V gene sets CDR1 to SGHVS and CDR2 to FNYEAQ. These data come from a study of T cells in Graves' hyperthyroidism and ophthalmopathy (dated by TCRdb to the late 2010s). Some background on the complete study: Peripheral blood samples were taken at the time of initial diagnosis, prior to any treatment. A discovery cohort of about a hundred patients, 43 with Graves' ophthalmopathy and 57 with stable Graves' hyperthyroidism, was used to find distinguishing TCR V-J signatures. An independent validation cohort of under 20 hyperthyroidism patients and approximately 16 patients who later progressed to ophthalmopathy tested prospective prediction of ophthalmopathy. For training and testing, the roughly 100 patients in the discovery cohort were randomly divided in a 7:3 ratio. The study also compared thyroid tissue and blood T-cell repertoires from a handful of Graves' hyperthyroidism patients. After blood sampling, hyperthyroidism patients were treated with methimazole at a starting dose of 30 mg daily, and ophthalmopathy patients were treated with high-dose intravenous methylprednisolone. The paper describes TCR Vbeta CDR3 sequencing of 135 peripheral blood samples, made up of about 41 ophthalmopathy patients, 70 to 75 hyperthyroidism patients and 17 progressor patients.

The paper's findings and limits, for the study overall: Ophthalmopathy was separated from stable hyperthyroidism by a 13 V-J signature model, with about 86% sensitivity and approximately 81% specificity obtained in cross-validation and 80%/75% obtained in testing. Sample size was not statistically predetermined, and investigators were not blinded to group allocation. During validation, the model predicted progression to ophthalmopathy a median of around 6 months ahead of onset, with 70.59% sensitivity and roughly 75% specificity. Blood samples also contained most of the expanded thyroid clonotypes (frequency above 0.001), which suggests that blood repertoires may reflect thyroid immune responses.

TCR beta CDR3 regions were amplified from RNA transcripts. A first-round RT-PCR of the TCR CDR3 used the HTBI primer set with the Qiagen OneStep RT-PCR kit. Libraries were constructed in a second round of multiplex PCR, after which size selection and purification were performed. Libraries were sequenced paired-end with 100 bp reads on an Illumina HiSeq2000. Processing in the source paper ran as follows. SOAPnuke was used to process the raw data, removing reads that contained adapters or uncalled bases, had a mean Phred below 15, or lacked an exact match to the constant primer or identifier. High-quality paired reads were merged using COPE v1.2.5, and each unique nucleotide sequence was defined as a clonotype. MiTCR v1.1 was used to align the clonotypes against IMGT TRBV, TRBD and TRBJ reference segments. The analysis included only V-J combinations with a frequency above 0.0001, which together covered roughly 99% of the repertoires. A TCS score was defined as the ratio between F50 (clonal expansion) and ExV (chaos), using BLOSUM62-based TCRdist between CDR3 peptides within each V-J. Welch's t-statistics and random forest reduced several hundred V-J features to some 14, which were used in a naive Bayes classifier (R e1071). TCRdb itself trimmed the public reads at Q25 with fastp, ran MiXCR and retained productive beta chains. CDR3 protein duplicates are merged, each entry listing the most common genes and DNA. Here the V and J calls rest on TCRdb's processing, not on the authors' analysis. Recorded for this sample are hundreds of thousands of distinct CDR3 sequences; about 14% of them occurred a single time. The ten most abundant clones make up approximately 12% of the sample.

Ophthalmopathy patients had moderately to severely active disease, Clinical Activity Score of at least 3, NOSPECS grade of at least 4, and duration under 3 months. Patients with uncontrolled infections, other autoimmune diseases, pregnancy or lactation were excluded. Clinical symptoms, serum thyroxine and TRAb, thyroid ultrasound, and orbital computed tomography formed the basis for the diagnoses. Ficoll-Paque density gradient centrifugation was used to isolate PBMCs from around 10 ml of fresh peripheral blood. Total RNA was extracted using Trizol reagent, and RNA quality was assessed on an Agilent 2100 Bioanalyzer.

The TCR was taken from a woman aged 45-65 years with Graves' ophthalmopathy. Material for sequencing was blood. Rearrangement joined TRBV7-6 to TRBJ2-1; TRBD2 is perhaps the D gene, given 5 matching bases. This receptor carries the CDR3 CASSLASGSIFNEQFF. The nucleotides are TGTGCCAGCAGCTTAGCGAGCGGTTCAATTTTCAATGAGCAGTTCTTC.